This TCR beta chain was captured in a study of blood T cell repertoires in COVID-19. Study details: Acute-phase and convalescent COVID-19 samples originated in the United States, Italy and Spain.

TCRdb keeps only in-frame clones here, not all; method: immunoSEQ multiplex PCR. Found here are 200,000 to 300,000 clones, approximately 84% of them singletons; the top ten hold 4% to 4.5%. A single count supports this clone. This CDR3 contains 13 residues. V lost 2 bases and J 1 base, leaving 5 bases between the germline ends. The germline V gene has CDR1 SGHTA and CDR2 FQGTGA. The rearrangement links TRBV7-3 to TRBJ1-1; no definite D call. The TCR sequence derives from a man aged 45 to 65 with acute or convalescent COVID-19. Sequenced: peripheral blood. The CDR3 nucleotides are TGTGCCAGCAGCTTACATCAGAACACTGAAGCTTTCTTT. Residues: CASSLHQNTEAFF.